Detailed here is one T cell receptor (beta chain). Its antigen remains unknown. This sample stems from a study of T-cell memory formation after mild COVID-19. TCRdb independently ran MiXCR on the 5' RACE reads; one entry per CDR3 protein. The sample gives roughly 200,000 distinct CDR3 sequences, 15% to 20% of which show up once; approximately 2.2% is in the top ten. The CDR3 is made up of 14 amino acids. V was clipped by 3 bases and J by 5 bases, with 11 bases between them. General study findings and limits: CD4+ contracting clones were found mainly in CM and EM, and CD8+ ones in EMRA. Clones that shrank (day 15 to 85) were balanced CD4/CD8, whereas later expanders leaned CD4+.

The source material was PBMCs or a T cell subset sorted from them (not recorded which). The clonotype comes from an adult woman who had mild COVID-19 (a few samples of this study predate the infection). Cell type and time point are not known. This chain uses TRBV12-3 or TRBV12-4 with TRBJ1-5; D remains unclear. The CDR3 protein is CASSLVLWDQPQHF. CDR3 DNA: TGTGCCAGCAGTTTGGTGTTGTGGGATCAGCCCCAGCATTTT.